This T cell receptor (beta chain) was recovered during a study of T cell responses to AZD1222 COVID-19 vaccine. Overall study results and limits: Recipients of two AZD1222 doses showed rising Spike-specific TCR breadth and depth. Spike-wide coverage was observed for vaccine-associated CD4 TCRs, with dominant responses at 160-218 and 743-854. Repertoires were obtained only post-peak T cell response.

The ends were cut back, 6 bases at V and 7 bases at J, with 16 bases in the middle. Germline V gene sequence: CDR1 SEHNR, CDR2 FQNEAQ (reference sequence). CDR3 length equals 13 residues. Comment on this clone: Its target is unknown.

TCRdb's copy holds only in-frame clones and misses some; the assay was immunoSEQ multiplex PCR. Among around 120,000 clones listed, 88% were seen once. The V gene is TRBV7-9, the J gene TRBJ2-7, with D tentatively TRBD2 (6 bases). The sequencing used peripheral blood, collected on day 0 of AZD1222 vaccination. This TCR derives from an adult in good health. CDR3 bases: TGTGCCAGCAGGGGGACTTCCTGGGGAGAGCAGTACTTC. Translation gives CASRGTSWGEQYF.